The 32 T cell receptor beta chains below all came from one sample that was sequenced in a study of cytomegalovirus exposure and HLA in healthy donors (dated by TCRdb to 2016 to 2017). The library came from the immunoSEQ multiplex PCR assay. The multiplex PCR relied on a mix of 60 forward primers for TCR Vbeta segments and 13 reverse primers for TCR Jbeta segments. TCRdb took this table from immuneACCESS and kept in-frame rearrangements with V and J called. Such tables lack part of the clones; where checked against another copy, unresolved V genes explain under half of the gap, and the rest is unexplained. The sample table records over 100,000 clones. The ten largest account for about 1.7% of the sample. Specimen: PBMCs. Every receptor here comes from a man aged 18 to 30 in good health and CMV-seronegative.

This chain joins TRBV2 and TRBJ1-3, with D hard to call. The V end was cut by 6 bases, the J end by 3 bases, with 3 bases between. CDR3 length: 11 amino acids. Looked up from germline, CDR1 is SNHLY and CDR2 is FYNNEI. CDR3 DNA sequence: TGTGCCAGCAGCTATGGAAACACCATATATTTT. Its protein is CASSYGNTIYF.

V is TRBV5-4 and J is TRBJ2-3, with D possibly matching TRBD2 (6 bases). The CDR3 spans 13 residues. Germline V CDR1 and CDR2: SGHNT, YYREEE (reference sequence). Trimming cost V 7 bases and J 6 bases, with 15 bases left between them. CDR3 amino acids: CASGGGPLDTQYF. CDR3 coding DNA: TGTGCCAGCGGCGGAGGGCCGTTGGATACGCAGTATTTT.

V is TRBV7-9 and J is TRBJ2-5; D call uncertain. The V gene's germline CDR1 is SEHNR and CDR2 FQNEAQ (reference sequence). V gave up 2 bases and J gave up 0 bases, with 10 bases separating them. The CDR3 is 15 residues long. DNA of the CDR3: TGTGCCAGCAGCTTAAACCCCGGTTACCAAGAGACCCAGTACTTC. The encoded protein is CASSLNPGYQETQYF.

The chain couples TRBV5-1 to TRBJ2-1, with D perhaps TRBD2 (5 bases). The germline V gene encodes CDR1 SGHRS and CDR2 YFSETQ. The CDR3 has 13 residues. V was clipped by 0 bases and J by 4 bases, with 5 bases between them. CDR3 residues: CASSLGGYNEQFF. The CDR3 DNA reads TGCGCCAGCAGCTTGGGAGGGTACAATGAGCAGTTCTTC.

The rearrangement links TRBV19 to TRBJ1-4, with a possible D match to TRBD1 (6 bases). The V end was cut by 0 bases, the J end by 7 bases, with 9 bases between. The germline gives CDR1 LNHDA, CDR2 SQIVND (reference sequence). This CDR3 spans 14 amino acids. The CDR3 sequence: CASSIDRTVEKLFF. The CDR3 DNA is TGTGCCAGTAGTATAGATCGGACAGTTGAAAAACTGTTTTTT. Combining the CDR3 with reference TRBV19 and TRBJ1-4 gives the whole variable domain DGGITQSPKYLFRKEGQNVTLSCEQNLNHDAMYWYRQDPGQGLRLIYYSQIVNDFQKGDIAEGYSVSREKKESFPLTVTSAQKNPTAFYLCASSIDRTVEKLFFGSGTQLSVL.

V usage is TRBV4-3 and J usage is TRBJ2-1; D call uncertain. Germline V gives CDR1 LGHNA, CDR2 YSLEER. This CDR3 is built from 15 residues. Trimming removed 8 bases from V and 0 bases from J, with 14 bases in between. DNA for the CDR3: TGCGCCAGCGGTGGTTACAGTAGCTCCTACAATGAGCAGTTCTTC. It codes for CASGGYSSSYNEQFF.

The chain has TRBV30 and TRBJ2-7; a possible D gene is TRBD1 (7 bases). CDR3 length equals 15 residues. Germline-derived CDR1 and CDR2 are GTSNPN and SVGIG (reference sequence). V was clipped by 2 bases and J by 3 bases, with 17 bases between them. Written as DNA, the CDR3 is TGTGCCTGGAGTCGGGGCGGGACAGTGCTCTACGAGCAGTACTTC. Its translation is CAWSRGGTVLYEQYF.

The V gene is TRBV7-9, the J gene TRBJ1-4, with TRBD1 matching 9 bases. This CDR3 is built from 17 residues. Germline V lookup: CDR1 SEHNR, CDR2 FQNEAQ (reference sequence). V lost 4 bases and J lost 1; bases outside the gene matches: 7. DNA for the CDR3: TGTGCCAGCAGCTCCCGGGACAGGGAGGAAACTAATGAAAAACTGTTTTTT. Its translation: CASSSRDREETNEKLFF.

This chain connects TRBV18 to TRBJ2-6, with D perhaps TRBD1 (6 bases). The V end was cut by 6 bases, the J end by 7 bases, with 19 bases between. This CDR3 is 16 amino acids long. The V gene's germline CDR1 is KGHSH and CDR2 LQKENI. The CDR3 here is CASSLDQGGTANVLTF. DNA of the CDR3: TGTGCCAGCTCCCTCGACCAAGGGGGAACAGCCAACGTCCTGACTTTC.

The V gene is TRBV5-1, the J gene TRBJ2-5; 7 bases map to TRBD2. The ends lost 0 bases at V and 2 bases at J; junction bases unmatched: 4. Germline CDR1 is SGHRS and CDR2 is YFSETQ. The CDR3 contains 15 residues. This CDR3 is CASSLAGGRQETQYF. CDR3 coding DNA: TGCGCCAGCAGCTTGGCGGGGGGAAGGCAAGAGACCCAGTACTTC.

The CDR3 loop is CASIAKYEQYF. CDR3 DNA sequence: TGTGCCAGCATAGCGAAATACGAGCAGTACTTC. The genes are TRBV6-1 and TRBJ2-7; weak D call: TRBD2 (5 bases). The length of the CDR3 is 11 residues. V shed 7 bases and J shed 4 bases, with 8 bases lying between them. The germline CDR1 and CDR2 sequences are MNHNS and SASEGT.

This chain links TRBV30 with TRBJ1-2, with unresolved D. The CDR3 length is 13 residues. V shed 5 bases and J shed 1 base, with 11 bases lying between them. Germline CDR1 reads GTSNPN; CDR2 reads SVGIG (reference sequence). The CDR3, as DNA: TGTGCCTGGTCCGCAAGCGATAACTATGGCTACACCTTC. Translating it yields CAWSASDNYGYTF. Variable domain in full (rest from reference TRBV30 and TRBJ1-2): SQTIHQWPATLVQPVGSPLSLECTVEGTSNPNLYWYRQAAGRGLQLLFYSVGIGQISSEVPQNLSASRPQDRQFILSSKKLLLSDSGFYLCAWSASDNYGYTFGSGTRLTVV.

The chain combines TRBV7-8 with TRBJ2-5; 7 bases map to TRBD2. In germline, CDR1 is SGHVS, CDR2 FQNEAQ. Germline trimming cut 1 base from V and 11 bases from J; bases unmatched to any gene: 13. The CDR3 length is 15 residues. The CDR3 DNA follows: TGTGCCAGCAGCTTAGGAGGGACTGGGGCGGGGGAGCAGTACTTC. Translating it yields CASSLGGTGAGEQYF.

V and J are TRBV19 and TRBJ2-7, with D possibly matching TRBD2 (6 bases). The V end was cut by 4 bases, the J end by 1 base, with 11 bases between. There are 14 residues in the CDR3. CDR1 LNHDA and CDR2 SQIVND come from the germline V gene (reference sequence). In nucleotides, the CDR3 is TGTGCCAGTAGTACCCTCGGGGGATCCTACGAGCAGTACTTC. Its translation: CASSTLGGSYEQYF.

CDR3 in DNA: TGTGCCAGCAGTCCTCGGACAGGGAGGCACGAGCAGTACTTC. Its translation is CASSPRTGRHEQYF. The chain recombines TRBV6-5 with TRBJ2-7, with 8 bases that match TRBD1. CDR1 MNHEY and CDR2 SVGAGI come from the germline V gene. The CDR3 has 14 amino acids. Unmatched junction bases numbered 8, after V lost 5 bases and J lost 5 bases.

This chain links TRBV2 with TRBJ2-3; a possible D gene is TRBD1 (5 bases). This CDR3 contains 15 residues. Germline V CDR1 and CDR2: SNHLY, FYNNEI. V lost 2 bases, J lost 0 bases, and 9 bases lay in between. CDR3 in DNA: TGTGCCAGCAGTGAACAGGGCTTGAGCACAGATACGCAGTATTTT. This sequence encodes CASSEQGLSTDTQYF.

CDR3 region: CASSYTGTGTYEQYF. DNA of the CDR3: TGTGCCAGCAGCTACACCGGGACAGGGACCTACGAGCAGTACTTC. This chain uses TRBV7-2 with TRBJ2-7; 9 bases are shared with TRBD1. The CDR3 sequence is 15 residues long. Unmatched junction bases numbered 6, after V lost 4 bases and J lost 2 bases. Looked up from germline, CDR1 is SGHTA and CDR2 is FQGNSA.

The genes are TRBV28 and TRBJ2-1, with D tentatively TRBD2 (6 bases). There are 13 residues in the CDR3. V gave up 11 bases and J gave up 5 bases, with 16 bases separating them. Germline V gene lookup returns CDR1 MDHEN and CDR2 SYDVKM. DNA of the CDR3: TGTGCCCTCGGGGGTACTACGAACAATGAGCAGTTCTTC. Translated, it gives CALGGTTNNEQFF.

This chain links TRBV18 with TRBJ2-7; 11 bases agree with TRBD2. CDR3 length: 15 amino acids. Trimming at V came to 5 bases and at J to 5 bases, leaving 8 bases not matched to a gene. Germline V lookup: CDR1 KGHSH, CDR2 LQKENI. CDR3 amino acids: CASSGMTSGIDEQYF. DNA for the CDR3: TGTGCCAGCTCAGGGATGACTAGCGGGATCGACGAGCAGTACTTC.

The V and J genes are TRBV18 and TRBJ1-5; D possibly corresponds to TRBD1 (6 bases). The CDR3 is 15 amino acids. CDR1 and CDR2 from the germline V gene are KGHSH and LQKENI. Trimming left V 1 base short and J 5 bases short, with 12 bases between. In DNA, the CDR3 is TGTGCCAGCTCACCACAGGGACACAACTATCAGCCCCAGCATTTT. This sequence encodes CASSPQGHNYQPQHF.

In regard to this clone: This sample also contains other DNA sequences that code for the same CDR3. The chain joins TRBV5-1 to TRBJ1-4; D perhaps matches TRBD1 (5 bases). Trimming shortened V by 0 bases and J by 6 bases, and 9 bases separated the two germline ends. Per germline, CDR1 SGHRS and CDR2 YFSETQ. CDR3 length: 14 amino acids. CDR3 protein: CASSLGQGDEKLFF. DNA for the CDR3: TGCGCCAGCAGCTTGGGGCAGGGCGATGAAAAACTGTTTTTT.

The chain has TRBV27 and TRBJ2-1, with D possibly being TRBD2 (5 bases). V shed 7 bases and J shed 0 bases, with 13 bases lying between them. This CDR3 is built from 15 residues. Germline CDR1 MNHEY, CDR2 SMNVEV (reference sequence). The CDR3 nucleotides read TGTGCCAGCATGAACCAGCGGAGCTCCTACAATGAGCAGTTCTTC. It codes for CASMNQRSSYNEQFF.

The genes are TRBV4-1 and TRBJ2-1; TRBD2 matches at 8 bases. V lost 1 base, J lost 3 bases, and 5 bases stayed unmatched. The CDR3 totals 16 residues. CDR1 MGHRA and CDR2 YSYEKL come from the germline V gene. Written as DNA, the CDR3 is TGCGCCAGCAGCCAAGTCCCGGGGGGGGGCTACAATGAGCAGTTCTTC. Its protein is CASSQVPGGGYNEQFF.

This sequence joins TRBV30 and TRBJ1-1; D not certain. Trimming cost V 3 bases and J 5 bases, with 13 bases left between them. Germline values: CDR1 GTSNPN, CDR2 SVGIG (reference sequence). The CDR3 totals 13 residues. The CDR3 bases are TGTGCCTGGAGGGGTGCGGGGAGGACTGAAGCTTTCTTT. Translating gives CAWRGAGRTEAFF. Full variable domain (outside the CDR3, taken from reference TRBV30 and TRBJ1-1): SQTIHQWPATLVQPVGSPLSLECTVEGTSNPNLYWYRQAAGRGLQLLFYSVGIGQISSEVPQNLSASRPQDRQFILSSKKLLLSDSGFYLCAWRGAGRTEAFFGQGTRLTVV.

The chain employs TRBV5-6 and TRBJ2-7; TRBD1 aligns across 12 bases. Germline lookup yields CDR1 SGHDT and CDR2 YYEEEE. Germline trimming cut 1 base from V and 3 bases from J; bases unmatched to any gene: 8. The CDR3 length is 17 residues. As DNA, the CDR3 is TGTGCCAGCAGCTTGATAGACCGGGACAGGGGGCTCTACGAGCAGTACTTC. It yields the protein CASSLIDRDRGLYEQYF.

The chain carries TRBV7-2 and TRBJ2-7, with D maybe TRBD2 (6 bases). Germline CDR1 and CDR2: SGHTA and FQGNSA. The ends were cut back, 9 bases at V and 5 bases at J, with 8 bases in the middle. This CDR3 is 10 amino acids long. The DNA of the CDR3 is TGTGCCAGTGGCGGGAACGAGCAGTACTTC. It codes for CASGGNEQYF.

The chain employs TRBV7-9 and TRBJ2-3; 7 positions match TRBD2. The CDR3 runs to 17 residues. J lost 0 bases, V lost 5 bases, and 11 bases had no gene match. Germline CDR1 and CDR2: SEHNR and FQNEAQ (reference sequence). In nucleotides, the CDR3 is TGTGCCAGCAGCCCCCCGGGGGGTAGGACTAGCACAGATACGCAGTATTTT. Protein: CASSPPGGRTSTDTQYF.

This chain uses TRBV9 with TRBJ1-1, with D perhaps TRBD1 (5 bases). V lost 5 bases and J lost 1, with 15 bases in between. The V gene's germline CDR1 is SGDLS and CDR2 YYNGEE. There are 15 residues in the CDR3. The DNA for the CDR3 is TGTGCCAGCAGGCCCCCCGGAGGGGCGAACACTGAAGCTTTCTTT. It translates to CASRPPGGANTEAFF. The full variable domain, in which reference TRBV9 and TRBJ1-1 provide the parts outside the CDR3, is DSGVTQTPKHLITATGQRVTLRCSPRSGDLSVYWYQQSLDQGLQFLIQYYNGEERAKGNILERFSAQQFPDLHSELNLSSLELGDSALYFCASRPPGGANTEAFFGQGTRLTVV.

In nucleotides, the CDR3 is TGTGCCCTGGGAACTTGCTGGGAGTCCATAAGGGGGACTGAAGCTTTCTTT. Protein sequence: CALGTCWESIRGTEAFF. The J gene is TRBJ1-1, the V gene TRBV5-6; D may be TRBD1 (6 bases). This CDR3 contains 17 residues. The V gene's germline CDR1 is SGHDT and CDR2 YYEEEE. Trimming took off 10 bases at V and 5 bases at J, with 30 bases between the two ends.

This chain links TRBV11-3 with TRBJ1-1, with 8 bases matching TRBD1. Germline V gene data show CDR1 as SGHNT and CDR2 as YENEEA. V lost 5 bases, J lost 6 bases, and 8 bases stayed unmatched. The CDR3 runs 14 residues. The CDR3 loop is CASSAQGAIAEAFF. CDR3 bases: TGTGCCAGCAGCGCCCAGGGGGCTATCGCTGAAGCTTTCTTT.

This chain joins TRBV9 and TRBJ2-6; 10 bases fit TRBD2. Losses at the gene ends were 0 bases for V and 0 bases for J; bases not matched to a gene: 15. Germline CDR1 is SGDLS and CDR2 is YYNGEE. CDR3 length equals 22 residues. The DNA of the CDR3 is TGTGCCAGCAGCGTAGTCGCTAGCGGGGGAGGGCGCCCACGCTCTGGGGCCAACGTCCTGACTTTC. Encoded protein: CASSVVASGGGRPRSGANVLTF. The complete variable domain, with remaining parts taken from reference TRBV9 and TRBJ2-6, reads DSGVTQTPKHLITATGQRVTLRCSPRSGDLSVYWYQQSLDQGLQFLIQYYNGEERAKGNILERFSAQQFPDLHSELNLSSLELGDSALYFCASSVVASGGGRPRSGANVLTFGAGSRLTVL.

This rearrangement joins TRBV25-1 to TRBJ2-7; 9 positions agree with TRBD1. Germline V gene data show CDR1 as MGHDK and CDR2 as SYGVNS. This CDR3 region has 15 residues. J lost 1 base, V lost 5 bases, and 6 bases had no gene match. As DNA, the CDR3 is TGTGCCAGCAGTTCTACAGGGGGCGCATCCTACGAGCAGTACTTC. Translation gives CASSSTGGASYEQYF.